The T cell receptor (beta chain) under discussion was sequenced for a study of shared clonotypes between healthy human individuals. Study findings and constraints: Tissue TCR repertoires likely differ from these blood-only repertoires. Clonotype sharing across donors was expected to vary with sequencing depth. Enrolling few donors narrowed the genetic and exposure-history diversity that was represented.

Trimming stripped 3 bases from V and 5 bases from J, with 7 bases between. The CDR3 length is 13 residues. Germline loops: CDR1 KGHSH, CDR2 LQKENI. Naive CD8 cells lacked CD45RO and underwent positive selection for CCR7, leaving out terminally differentiated effector memory CD45RA+ cells. Using around 180 ng DNA, some 30,000 T cell genomes, the sorted-subset replicate PCRs were run. Profiled with immunoSEQ multiplex PCR; TCRdb holds only in-frame clones, not every one. In the table there are about 600,000 clones, 95% to 98% of which are singletons. Regarding this clone: The antigen remains undetermined.

V gene TRBV18 combines with J gene TRBJ1-4; unclear D gene. Sample: naive CD8+ T cells sorted from blood. The origin of this receptor is a man aged 25 to 40 in good health. As DNA, the CDR3 is TGTGCCAGCTCACCTAAGTGGAATGAAAAACTGTTTTTT. Its translation is CASSPKWNEKLFF.